This TCR beta chain was recovered during a study of PD-1 blockade in classical Hodgkin lymphoma. CDR3 size: 14 residues. Germline loops: CDR1 SGHVS, CDR2 FQNEAQ. Time point in this sample: cycle 4 day 1 (C4D1), after around six weeks of nivolumab. Each patient experienced a relapse that followed autologous stem cell transplantation, and brentuximab vedotin exposure varied. Using immunoSEQ multiplex PCR, the repertoire was profiled, and TCRdb retains in-frame clones only, with some absent. The sample yields around 93,000 clones, around four fifths seen once. Sequenced material: peripheral blood mononuclear cells (PBMCs), taken before the fourth cycle of nivolumab. The chain uses TRBV7-8 and TRBJ2-5, with D possibly matching TRBD1 (6 bases). The closer fit of TRBJ2-7 to the DNA end suggests the J call may be wrong. This TCR was recovered from a human donor with classical Hodgkin lymphoma. This CDR3 reads CASSSRGMTYEQYF. The CDR3, as DNA: TGTGCCAGCAGCTCCAGGGGAATGACCTACGAGCAGTACTTC.